The clone carrying this T cell receptor beta chain showed up many times. RNA was extracted from bulk tissue without any cell sorting. Three rounds of nested PCR, following a modified ARM-PCR protocol, produced the TCRbeta library. Via MiXCR, TCRdb re-called the multiplex PCR reads, giving one row per CDR3 protein. The repertoire holds around 120,000 distinct CDR3 sequences, with 55% to 75% as singletons. Per the germline V gene, CDR1 is WNHNN and CDR2 is SYGVQD (reference sequence). The CDR3 runs to 15 residues. Losses at the gene ends were 2 bases for V and 4 bases for J; bases not matched to a gene: 4. The source of the sample is a study of tumor and adjacent non-tumor tissue in lung cancer.

The material sequenced was lung tumor tissue. The rearrangement links TRBV10-1 to TRBJ2-1; 8 bases match TRBD1. The receptor comes from a man under 40 with non-small cell lung cancer. The DNA of the CDR3 is TGCGCCAGCAGTGAGCACAGGACAGGGTACAATGAGCAGTTCTTC. It translates to CASSEHRTGYNEQFF.